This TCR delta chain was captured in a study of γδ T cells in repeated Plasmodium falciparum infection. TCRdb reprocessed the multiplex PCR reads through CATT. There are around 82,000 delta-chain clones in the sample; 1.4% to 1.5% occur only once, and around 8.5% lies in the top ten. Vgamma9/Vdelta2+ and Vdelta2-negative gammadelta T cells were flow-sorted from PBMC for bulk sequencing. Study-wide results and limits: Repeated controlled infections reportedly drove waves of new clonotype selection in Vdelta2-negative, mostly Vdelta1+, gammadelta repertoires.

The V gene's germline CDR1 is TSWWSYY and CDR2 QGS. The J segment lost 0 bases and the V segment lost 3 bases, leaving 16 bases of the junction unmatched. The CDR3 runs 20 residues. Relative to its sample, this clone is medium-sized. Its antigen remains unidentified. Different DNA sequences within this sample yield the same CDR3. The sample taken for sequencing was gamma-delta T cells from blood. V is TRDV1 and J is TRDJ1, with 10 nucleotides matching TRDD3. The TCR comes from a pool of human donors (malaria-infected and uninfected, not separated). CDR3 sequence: CALGDQFPAWGIHYTDKLIF. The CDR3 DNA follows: TGTGCTCTTGGGGACCAGTTTCCTGCGTGGGGGATACATTACACCGATAAACTCATCTTT.